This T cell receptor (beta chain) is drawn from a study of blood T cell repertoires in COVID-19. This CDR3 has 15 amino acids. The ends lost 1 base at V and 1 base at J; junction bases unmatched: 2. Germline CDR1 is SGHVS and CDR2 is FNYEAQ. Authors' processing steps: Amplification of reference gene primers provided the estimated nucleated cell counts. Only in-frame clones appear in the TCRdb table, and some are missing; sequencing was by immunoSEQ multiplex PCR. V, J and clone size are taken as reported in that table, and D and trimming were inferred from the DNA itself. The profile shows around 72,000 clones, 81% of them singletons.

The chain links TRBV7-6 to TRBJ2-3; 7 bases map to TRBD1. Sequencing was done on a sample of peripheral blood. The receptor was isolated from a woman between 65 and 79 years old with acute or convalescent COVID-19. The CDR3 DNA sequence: TGTGCCAGCAGCTTAGAAGGGACAGGCACAGATACGCAGTATTTT. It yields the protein CASSLEGTGTDTQYF. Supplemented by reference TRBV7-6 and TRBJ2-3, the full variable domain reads GAGVSQSPRYKVTKRGQDVALRCDPISGHVSLYWYRQALGQGPEFLTYFNYEAQQDKSGLPNDRFSAERPEGSISTLTIQRTEQRDSAMYRCASSLEGTGTDTQYFGPGTRLTVL.